The 12 T cell receptor beta chains listed next were all sequenced from one sample in a study of shared clonotypes between healthy human individuals. Clones were sequenced by immunoSEQ multiplex PCR, and TCRdb holds only the in-frame ones, with some missing. This table holds roughly 2.2 million clones, more than 80% found once. Sequenced material: naive CD4+ T cells from PBMCs. Subset described: CD45RA+ positively selected. These receptor sequences come from a man younger than 35 in good health. Some clones in this sample may be carry-over from other donors' samples.

The sample holds one count of this clone. CDR3 region: CASREPGQTHNEQFF. The CDR3 DNA is TGTGCCAGCAGAGAACCGGGACAGACCCACAATGAGCAGTTCTTC. The chain recombines TRBV28 with TRBJ2-1; 7 bases are shared with TRBD1. This CDR3 contains 15 residues. Looked up from germline, CDR1 is MDHEN and CDR2 is SYDVKM. The V gene end was trimmed by 6 bases and the J gene end by 5 bases; junction bases not matched to a gene: 10.

This clone occurred a few times. The chain employs TRBV10-1 and TRBJ1-5; no firm D call. Germline CDR1 is WNHNN and CDR2 is SYGVQD (reference sequence). This CDR3 is 14 amino acids long. V lost 10 bases and J 2 bases, leaving 15 bases between the germline ends. CDR3 residues: CATLLSAGNQPQHF. CDR3 nucleotide sequence: TGCGCCACCTTGCTTTCCGCGGGCAATCAGCCCCAGCATTTT.

The gene calls are TRBV2 and TRBJ2-5; D perhaps matches TRBD2 (5 bases). V was trimmed by 7 bases and J by 5 bases, leaving 11 bases between them. Germline V gene lookup returns CDR1 SNHLY and CDR2 FYNNEI. The length of the CDR3 is 12 residues. The CDR3: CASKLATETQYF. CDR3 nucleotide sequence: TGTGCCAGCAAATTAGCGACTGAGACCCAGTACTTC.

The table lists this clone with a few counts. This CDR3 is also generated by other DNA sequences in the sample. The V call is TRBV7-3, the J call TRBJ2-1; 8 nucleotides match TRBD2. Germline CDR1 reads SGHTA; CDR2 reads FQGTGA. V lost 5 bases, J lost 7 bases, and 4 bases stayed unmatched. The CDR3 runs to 13 residues. The chain's CDR3 is CASSPGLGNEQFF. The CDR3 DNA is TGTGCCAGCAGCCCGGGACTAGGGAATGAGCAGTTCTTC.

The gene calls are TRBV5-4 and TRBJ1-1; perhaps TRBD1 as D (5 bases). Germline values: CDR1 SGHNT, CDR2 YYREEE (reference sequence). The CDR3 length is 16 residues. V shed 3 bases and J shed 2 bases, with 17 bases lying between them. CDR3 protein: CASSWKVGGPNTEAFF. The DNA of the CDR3 is TGTGCCAGCAGCTGGAAAGTCGGGGGTCCCAACACTGAAGCTTTCTTT.

This clone was recorded once. The CDR3 DNA sequence: TGTGCCAGCCGGGGGCTTGTAGATACGCAGTATTTT. Residues: CASRGLVDTQYF. V gene TRBV28 combines with J gene TRBJ2-3; D possibly matches TRBD1 or TRBD2 (6 bases each). The CDR3 consists of 12 residues. The ends were cut back, 8 bases at V and 5 bases at J, with 11 bases in the middle. The germline V gene encodes CDR1 MDHEN and CDR2 SYDVKM.

The V and J genes are TRBV7-7 and TRBJ2-1, with a possible D match to TRBD1 (6 bases). CDR1 and CDR2 (germline): SSHAT, FNYEAQ (reference sequence). The germline V and J ends were trimmed by 5 bases and 3 bases, with 23 bases remaining between them. The CDR3 covers 18 residues. CDR3 sequence reads: CASSHEGVRPFYYNEQFF. CDR3 nucleotides: TGTGCCAGCAGCCACGAGGGGGTTCGACCCTTTTACTACAATGAGCAGTTCTTC.

The table lists this clone with a count of one. V usage is TRBV15 and J usage is TRBJ2-7; TRBD2 is a possible D gene (5 bases). Trimming stripped 5 bases from V and 4 bases from J, with 9 bases between. The CDR3 runs to 12 residues. Germline V gene sequence: CDR1 LNHNV, CDR2 YYDKDF (reference sequence). The CDR3 spells CATSPDLYEQYF. CDR3 in DNA: TGTGCCACCAGCCCGGACTTATACGAGCAGTACTTC.

Turning to this clone: Within the sample, other DNA sequences also encode this same CDR3. The chain carries TRBV11-2 and TRBJ1-2; D not resolved. Trimming stripped 2 bases from V and 0 bases from J, with 4 bases between. Looked up from germline, CDR1 is SGHAT and CDR2 is FQNNGV. CDR3 size: 13 residues. The CDR3 here is CASSLTANYGYTF. The CDR3 bases are TGTGCCAGCAGCTTAACGGCTAACTATGGCTACACCTTC.

The count of this clone is one. This chain connects TRBV27 to TRBJ2-1, with D perhaps TRBD2 (5 bases). The V gene lost 6 bases and the J gene lost 2 bases, with 11 bases spanning the gap. Germline V lookup: CDR1 MNHEY, CDR2 SMNVEV (reference sequence). This CDR3 comprises 14 residues. CDR3 residues: CASRGTGTYNEQFF. The CDR3 DNA sequence: TGTGCCAGCAGGGGAACGGGAACCTACAATGAGCAGTTCTTC.

The V gene is TRBV28, the J gene TRBJ2-7; D is ambiguous. This CDR3 is built from 13 residues. CDR1 and CDR2 from the germline V gene are MDHEN and SYDVKM. V was pared by 2 bases and J by 3 bases, with 8 bases between. The CDR3 sequence: CASSLDLYYEQYF. The CDR3 DNA reads as TGTGCCAGCAGTTTAGACCTCTACTACGAGCAGTACTTC.

The chain carries TRBV29-1 and TRBJ2-3; D gene ambiguous. Trimming removed 4 bases from V and 2 bases from J, with 13 bases in between. The CDR3 is 14 residues long. Germline V gene data show CDR1 as SQVTM and CDR2 as ANQGSEA. The CDR3 DNA sequence: TGCAGCGTTGCTACCGGATCTATCACAGATACGCAGTATTTT. Translation: CSVATGSITDTQYF.